This T cell receptor (beta chain) was documented in a study of identical twins. Study observations and caveats: Excess low generation probability was seen in twin-shared out-of-frame alpha sequences.

Germline assignment: CDR1 LGHNA and CDR2 YNFKEQ. CDR3 length: 14 amino acids. Trimming removed 1 base from V and 1 base from J, with 7 bases in between. A universal primer site came from template switching; cDNA carried unique molecular identifiers. TCRdb redid the calling of the 5' RACE reads with MiXCR, one entry per CDR3 protein. The sample includes approximately 470,000 distinct CDR3 sequences, over 12% of them seen just once. The table lists this clonotype with a few counts. As yet, its antigen is unknown. Healthy Caucasians alone served as donors. These same records also appear under a second study, on yellow fever vaccine responses in identical twins.

V and J are TRBV4-2 and TRBJ2-5; D not certain. The sequenced sample was CD4+ T cells sorted from blood. The receptor was derived from a woman aged 18-29 years in good health. CDR3 sequence: CASSQGPGQETQYF. Written as DNA, the CDR3 is TGTGCCAGCAGCCAAGGTCCGGGCCAAGAGACCCAGTACTTC.